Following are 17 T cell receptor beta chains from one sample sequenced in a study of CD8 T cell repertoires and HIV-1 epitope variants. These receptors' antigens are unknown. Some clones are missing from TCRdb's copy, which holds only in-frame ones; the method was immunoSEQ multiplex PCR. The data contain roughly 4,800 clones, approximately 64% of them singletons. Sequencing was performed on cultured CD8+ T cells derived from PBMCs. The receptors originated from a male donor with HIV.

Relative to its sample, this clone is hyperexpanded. In DNA form, the CDR3 reads TGTGCCAGCAGCTTGGGACAGTACCTTCGTGAGCAGTACTTC. It specifies CASSLGQYLREQYF. The chain couples TRBV7-2 to TRBJ2-7; 7 bases match TRBD1. The junction had 9 bases not matched to a gene; V was cut back by 3 bases and J by 7 bases. The CDR3 is 14 residues long. Per germline, CDR1 SGHTA and CDR2 FQGNSA.

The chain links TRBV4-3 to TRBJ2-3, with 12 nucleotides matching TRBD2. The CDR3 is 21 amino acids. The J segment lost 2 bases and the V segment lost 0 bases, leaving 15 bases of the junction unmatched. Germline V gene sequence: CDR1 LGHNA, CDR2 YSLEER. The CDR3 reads CASSQDRRGLAGGTFTDTQYF. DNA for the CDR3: TGCGCCAGCAGCCAAGATCGTCGGGGCCTAGCGGGGGGGACTTTCACAGATACGCAGTATTTT.

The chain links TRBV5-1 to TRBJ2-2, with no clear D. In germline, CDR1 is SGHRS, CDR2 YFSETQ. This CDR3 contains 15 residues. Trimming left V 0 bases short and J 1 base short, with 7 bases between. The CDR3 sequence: CASSLARQNTGELFF. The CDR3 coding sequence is TGCGCCAGCAGCTTGGCGAGGCAGAACACCGGGGAGCTGTTTTTT.

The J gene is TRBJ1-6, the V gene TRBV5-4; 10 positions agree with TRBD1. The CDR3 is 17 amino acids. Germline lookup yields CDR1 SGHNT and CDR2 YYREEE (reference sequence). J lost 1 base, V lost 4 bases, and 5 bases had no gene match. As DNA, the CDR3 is TGTGCCAGCAGCGCCGGGACAGGGGTTTCCTATAATTCACCCCTCCACTTT. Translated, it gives CASSAGTGVSYNSPLHF.

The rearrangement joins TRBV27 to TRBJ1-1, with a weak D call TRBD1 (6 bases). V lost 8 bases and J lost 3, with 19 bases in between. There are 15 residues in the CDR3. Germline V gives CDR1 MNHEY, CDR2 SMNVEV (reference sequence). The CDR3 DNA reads TGTGCCAGCCGCCAAGGGAGGAGGGGGTACACTGAAGCTTTCTTT. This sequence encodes CASRQGRRGYTEAFF.

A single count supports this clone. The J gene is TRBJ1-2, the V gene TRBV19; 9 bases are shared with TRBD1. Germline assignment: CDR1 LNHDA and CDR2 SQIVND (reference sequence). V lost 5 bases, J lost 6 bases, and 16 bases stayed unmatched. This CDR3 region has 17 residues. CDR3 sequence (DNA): TGTGCCAGTAGTGGTCAGACAGGGGGGCTCCAAAGGGATGGCTACACCTTC. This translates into CASSGQTGGLQRDGYTF.

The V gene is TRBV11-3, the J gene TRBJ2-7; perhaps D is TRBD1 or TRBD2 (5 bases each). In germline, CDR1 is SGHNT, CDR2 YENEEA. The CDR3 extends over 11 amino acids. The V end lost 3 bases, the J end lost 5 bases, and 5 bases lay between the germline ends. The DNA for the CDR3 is TGTGCCAGCAGCTTGGGGGACGAGCAGTACTTC. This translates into CASSLGDEQYF.

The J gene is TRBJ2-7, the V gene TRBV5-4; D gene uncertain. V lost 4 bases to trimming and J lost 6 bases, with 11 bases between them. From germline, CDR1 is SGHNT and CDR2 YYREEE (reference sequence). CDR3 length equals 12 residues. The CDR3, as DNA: TGTGCCAGCAGCCTCCTATCAGGCGAGCAGTACTTC. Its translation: CASSLLSGEQYF.

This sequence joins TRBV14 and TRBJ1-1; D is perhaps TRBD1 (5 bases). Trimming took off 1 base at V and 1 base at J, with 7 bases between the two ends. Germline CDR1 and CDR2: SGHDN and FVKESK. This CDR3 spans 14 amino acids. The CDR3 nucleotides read TGTGCCAGCAGCCAAGGCGGGGCGAACACTGAAGCTTTCTTT. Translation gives CASSQGGANTEAFF.

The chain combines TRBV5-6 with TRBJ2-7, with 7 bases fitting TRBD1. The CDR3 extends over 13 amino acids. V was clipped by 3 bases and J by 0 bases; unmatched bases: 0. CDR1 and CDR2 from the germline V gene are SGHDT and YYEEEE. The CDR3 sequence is CASSWTGSYEQYF. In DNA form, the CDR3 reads TGTGCCAGCAGCTGGACAGGCTCCTACGAGCAGTACTTC.

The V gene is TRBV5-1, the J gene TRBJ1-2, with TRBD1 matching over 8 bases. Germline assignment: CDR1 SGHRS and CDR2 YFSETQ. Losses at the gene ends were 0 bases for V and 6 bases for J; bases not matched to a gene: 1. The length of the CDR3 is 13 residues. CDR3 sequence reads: CASSLATGDGYTF. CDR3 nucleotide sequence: TGCGCCAGCAGCTTGGCGACAGGGGATGGCTACACCTTC.

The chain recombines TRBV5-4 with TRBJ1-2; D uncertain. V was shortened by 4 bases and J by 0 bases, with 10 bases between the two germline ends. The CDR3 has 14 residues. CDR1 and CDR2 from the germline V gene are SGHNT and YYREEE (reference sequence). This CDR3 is CASSETGSNYGYTF. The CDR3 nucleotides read TGTGCCAGCAGCGAGACGGGGTCTAACTATGGCTACACCTTC.

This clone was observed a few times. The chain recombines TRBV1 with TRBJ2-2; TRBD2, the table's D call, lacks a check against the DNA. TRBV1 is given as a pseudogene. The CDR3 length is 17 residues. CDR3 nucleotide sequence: TGCACCAGCAGCCAAGGTTCGGGGGGGCAGGACACCGGGGAGCTGTTTTTT. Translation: CTSSQGSGGQDTGELFF.

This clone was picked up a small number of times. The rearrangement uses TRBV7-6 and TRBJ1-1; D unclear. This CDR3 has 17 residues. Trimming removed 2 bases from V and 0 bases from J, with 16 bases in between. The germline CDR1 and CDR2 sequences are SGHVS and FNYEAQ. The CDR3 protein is CASSLSPDGSVNTEAFF. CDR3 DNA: TGTGCCAGCAGCTTAAGTCCGGACGGGTCAGTGAACACTGAAGCTTTCTTT.

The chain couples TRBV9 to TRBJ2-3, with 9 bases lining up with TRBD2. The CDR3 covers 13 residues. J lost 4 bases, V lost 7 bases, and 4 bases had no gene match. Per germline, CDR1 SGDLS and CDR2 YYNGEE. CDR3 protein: CASGIAGADTQYF. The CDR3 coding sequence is TGTGCCAGCGGAATAGCGGGGGCAGATACGCAGTATTTT.

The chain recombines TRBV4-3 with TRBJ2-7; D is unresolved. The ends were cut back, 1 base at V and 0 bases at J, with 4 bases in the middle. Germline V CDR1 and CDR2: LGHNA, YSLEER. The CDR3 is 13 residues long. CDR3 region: CASSQGLSYEQYF. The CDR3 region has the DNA TGCGCCAGCAGCCAAGGTCTCTCCTACGAGCAGTACTTC.

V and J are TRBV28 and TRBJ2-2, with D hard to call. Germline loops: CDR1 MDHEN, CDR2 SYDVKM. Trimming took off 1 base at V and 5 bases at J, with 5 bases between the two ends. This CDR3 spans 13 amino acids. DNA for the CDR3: TGTGCCAGCAGTTTATTAGGGACCGGGGAGCTGTTTTTT. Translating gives CASSLLGTGELFF.